This T cell receptor beta chain was documented in a study of molecular identifiers for immune sequencing clone quantification. This clonotype was counted many times. What it binds is not known. Study results and limitations: Barcodes shared by identical TCR molecules could lead to underestimated sizes of highly expanded clones. More than 99% of effector molecules, versus under 1% of naive-cell molecules, belonged to clones above 20 RNA copies.

Both previously described methods and listed TCR primers were employed to make bulk TCR libraries. TCRdb reprocessed the PCR reads with MiXCR, giving one entry per CDR3 protein. The sample contains over 300,000 distinct CDR3 sequences, 24% of which appear only once. CDR1 is SGHVS and CDR2 is FNYEAQ in the germline V gene. The germline V and J ends were trimmed by 4 bases and 0 bases, with 9 bases remaining between them. This CDR3 is built from 14 residues. The chain joins TRBV7-6 to TRBJ1-1; D unresolved. Material for sequencing was naive CD8+ T cells from blood, with Jurkat cell RNA spiked in. As to subset: FACS-sorted CD8+CD4-CCR7+CD45RA+ naive T cells. The sequence derives from a human donor in good health. Some libraries in this study had Jurkat cell RNA spiked in. CDR3 sequence reads: CASSWTDMNTEAFF. In DNA, the CDR3 is TGTGCCAGCAGCTGGACGGATATGAACACTGAAGCTTTCTTT. Full variable domain (missing parts from reference TRBV7-6 and TRBJ1-1): GAGVSQSPRYKVTKRGQDVALRCDPISGHVSLYWYRQALGQGPEFLTYFNYEAQQDKSGLPNDRFSAERPEGSISTLTIQRTEQRDSAMYRCASSWTDMNTEAFFGQGTRLTVV.